This T cell receptor (beta chain) was identified in a study of cytomegalovirus exposure and HLA in healthy donors. Worth noting for this clone: An end of the junction differs from the germline gene, which may be a read error.

This PCR relied on a set of 60 Vbeta primers and 13 Jbeta primers. Some clones are missing from TCRdb's copy, which holds only in-frame ones; the method was immunoSEQ multiplex PCR. The table records about 160,000 clones, nearly 80% of them present only once. CDR3 size: 14 residues. Germline CDR1 is SNHLY and CDR2 is FYNNEI. The TCR comes from a man younger than 35 in good health and CMV-seropositive. The chain joins TRBV2 to TRBJ2-7; possibly TRBD2 for D (6 bases). Sequenced: PBMCs. The CDR3 DNA follows: TGTGCCAGCACTGAAGGGCGCGGGGACTACGAGCAGTACTTC. Translation gives CASTEGRGDYEQYF.